This TCR beta chain comes out of a study of T cells after yellow fever vaccination. Across the study: Preparation of the low-cell-number fractions used SMART-Seq v4 Ultra Low Input.

A process of 5'RACE template switching, which added a universal primer site and UMIs, was used to make TCR cDNA. One entry per CDR3 protein results from TCRdb running MiXCR on the 5' RACE reads. The sample carries some 350,000 distinct CDR3 sequences, approximately 4% recorded once. The CDR3 runs 13 residues. V was clipped by 5 bases and J by 4 bases, with 11 bases between them. In germline, CDR1 is DFQATT, CDR2 SNEGSKA (reference sequence). General study results and limits: Contaminants from the bulk population, in the form of abundant clonotypes, could be found in FACS-sorted repertoires. A large majority of primary-vaccination clones showed up again after the booster (around 95% CD4, approximately 90% CD8).

Many counts were recorded for this clonotype. Antigen: not known. The sequencing used PBMCs, collected 5 days after the yellow fever booster vaccination. This chain uses TRBV20-1 with TRBJ1-4; D is perhaps TRBD1 (6 bases). This TCR was sampled from a man aged 18 to 29 who received the YFV17D yellow fever vaccine. CDR3 region: CSALQGSNEKLFF. Here the CDR3 DNA reads TGCAGTGCTTTACAGGGAAGTAATGAAAAACTGTTTTTT.